The entry below describes one T cell receptor (beta chain). This sample is drawn from a study of technical replicates of blood from a few donors. Some clones are missing from TCRdb's copy, which holds only in-frame ones; the method was immunoSEQ multiplex PCR. The sample comprises fewer than 85,000 clones, 94% of which are singletons, and less than 0.25% rests with the top ten. V was clipped by 7 bases and J by 2 bases; unmatched bases: 6. There are 14 residues in the CDR3. Germline assignment: CDR1 SGHDT and CDR2 YYEEEE. The TCR comes from a human donor in good health. Sequenced sample: T cells isolated from PBMCs. The chain links TRBV5-6 to TRBJ1-2, with 9 nucleotides matching TRBD1. The CDR3 region is CASCIGQGNYGYTF. DNA of the CDR3: TGTGCCAGCTGTATCGGACAGGGGAACTATGGCTACACCTTC. Variable domain in full (rest from reference TRBV5-6 and TRBJ1-2): DAGVTQSPTHLIKTRGQQVTLRCSPKSGHDTVSWYQQALGQGPQFIFQYYEEEERQRGNFPDRFSGHQFPNYSSELNVNALLLGDSALYLCASCIGQGNYGYTFGSGTRLTVV.